The following is a T cell receptor beta chain sequence with its context. Its antigen remains unknown. The CDR3 totals 15 residues. Trimming took 2 bases from V and 1 from J; bases not matched to a gene: 6. Per germline, CDR1 SGHRS and CDR2 YFSETQ. The data derive from a study of shared clonotypes between healthy human individuals. Study overall: There were three CD4 naive, three CD4 memory, two CD8 naive and one CD8 memory plates per donor. Whole-study findings and limits: It was expected that sequencing depth would affect clonotype sharing among donors.

In the naive CD8 group, cells lacked CD45RO and were positively selected for CCR7, so terminally differentiated effector memory CD45RA+ cells were left out. Assay execution proceeded at the deep level. The repertoire was sequenced with immunoSEQ multiplex PCR; TCRdb's copy has only in-frame clones and lacks some. The sample contains about 2 million clones, approximately 94% of which appear only once. This chain uses TRBV5-1 with TRBJ2-7; 7 bases are a match to TRBD1. This clonotype was obtained from a man between 18 and 29 years old in good health. Sequencing input: naive CD8+ T cells sorted from blood. CDR3 in DNA: TGCGCCAGCAGCTTCTATGACAGGGCATCCTACGAGCAGTACTTC. Protein: CASSFYDRASYEQYF.